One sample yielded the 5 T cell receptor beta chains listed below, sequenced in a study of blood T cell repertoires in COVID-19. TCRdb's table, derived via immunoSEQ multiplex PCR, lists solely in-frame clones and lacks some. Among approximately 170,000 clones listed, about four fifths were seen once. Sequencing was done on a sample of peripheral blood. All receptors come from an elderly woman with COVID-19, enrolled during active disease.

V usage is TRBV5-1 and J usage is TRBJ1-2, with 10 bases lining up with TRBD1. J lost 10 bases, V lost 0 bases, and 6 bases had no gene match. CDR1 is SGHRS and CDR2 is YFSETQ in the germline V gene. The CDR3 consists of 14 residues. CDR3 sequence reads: CASSLVMTGGDYTF. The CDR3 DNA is TGCGCCAGCAGCTTGGTCATGACAGGGGGCGACTACACCTTC.

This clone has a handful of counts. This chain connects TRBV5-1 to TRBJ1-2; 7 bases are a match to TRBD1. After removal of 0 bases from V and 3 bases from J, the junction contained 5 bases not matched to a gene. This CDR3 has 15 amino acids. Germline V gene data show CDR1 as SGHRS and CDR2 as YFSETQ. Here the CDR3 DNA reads TGCGCCAGCAGCTTGGCCCCAGGACAGGACTATGGCTACACCTTC. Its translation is CASSLAPGQDYGYTF. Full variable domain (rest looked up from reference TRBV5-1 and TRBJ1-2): KAGVTQTPRYLIKTRGQQVTLSCSPISGHRSVSWYQQTPGQGLQFLFEYFSETQRNKGNFPGRFSGRQFSNSRSEMNVSTLELGDSALYLCASSLAPGQDYGYTFGSGTRLTVV.

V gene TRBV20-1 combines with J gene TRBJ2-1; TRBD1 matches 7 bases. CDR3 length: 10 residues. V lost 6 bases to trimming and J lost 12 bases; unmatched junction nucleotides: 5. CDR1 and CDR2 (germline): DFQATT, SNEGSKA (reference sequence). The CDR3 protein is CSALGDRQFF. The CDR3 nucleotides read TGCAGTGCCCTCGGGGACAGGCAGTTCTTC.

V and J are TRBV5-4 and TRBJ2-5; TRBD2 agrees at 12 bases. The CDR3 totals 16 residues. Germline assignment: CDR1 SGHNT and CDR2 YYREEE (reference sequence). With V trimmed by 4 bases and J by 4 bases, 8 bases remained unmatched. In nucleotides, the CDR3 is TGTGCCAGCAGCGCTAAGACTAGCGGGGGTATAGAGACCCAGTACTTC. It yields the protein CASSAKTSGGIETQYF.

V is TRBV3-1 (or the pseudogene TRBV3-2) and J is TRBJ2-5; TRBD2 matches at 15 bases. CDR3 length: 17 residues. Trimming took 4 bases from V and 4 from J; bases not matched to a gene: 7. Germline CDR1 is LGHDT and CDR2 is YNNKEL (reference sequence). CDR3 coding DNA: TGTGCCAGCAGCCCGGGACTAGCGGGAGGTGTGGTAGAGACCCAGTACTTC. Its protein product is CASSPGLAGGVVETQYF.